The rows below give T cell receptor beta chains drawn from one sample of a study of OX40 agonist ivuxolimab in advanced cancers. Method: immunoSEQ multiplex PCR; TCRdb's copy keeps in-frame clones and lacks some. The table has 35,000 to 55,000 clones, roughly 94% seen once. The sequences come from CD4+ or CD8+ T cells sorted from blood, collected in a trial of the OX40 agonist ivuxolimab. Source of these receptors: an adult with an advanced solid tumor such as melanoma, head and neck, liver or kidney cancer. CDR3s include the opening cysteine and the closing phenylalanine or tryptophan. The D gene is left open where the match is weak. Size is omitted from some rows. Given values are once, few, many or a class for expanded clones.

cdr3_nt | cdr3_aa | j_call | d_call | clone_size | v_call
TGTGCCAGTAGTATGAGACAGTTCAATGAGCAGTTCTTC | CASSMRQFNEQFF | TRBJ2-1 | . | . | TRBV19
TGTGCCAGCAGCCCCCCTGGGGGGAGCACTGGGGCCAACGTCCTGACTTTC | CASSPPGGSTGANVLTF | TRBJ2-6 | . | . | TRBV7-9
TGTGCCAGCAGTTCCCTCTTCGGGGCAGAGACTAACTACGAGCAGTACTTC | CASSSLFGAETNYEQYF | TRBJ2-7 | . | . | TRBV28
TGTGCCAGCAGCTTACAGGGGGCCCTTACCTTC | CASSLQGALTF | TRBJ1-2 | TRBD1 | . | TRBV7-9
TGCAGCGTCGAAAGCGGTCGGGGGAATGAGCAGTTCTTC | CSVESGRGNEQFF | TRBJ2-1 | . | . | TRBV29-1
TGCGCCAGCAGCCAAGACGGGGCGGGAGGGAGGCTGTTTTTT | CASSQDGAGGRLFF | TRBJ2-2 | TRBD2 | . | TRBV4-3
TGTGCCAGCAGCACCGGACAGGGGATCACTGAAGCTTTCTTT | CASSTGQGITEAFF | TRBJ1-1 | TRBD1 | . | TRBV7-9
TGTGCCAGCAGCTTATACCGGTCGCTGAGGACAGATACGCAGTATTTT | CASSLYRSLRTDTQYF | TRBJ2-3 | . | once | TRBV13
TGCAGCGTTGAGGGGCCCCAGGGGAGACAGTACTTC | CSVEGPQGRQYF | TRBJ2-5 | . | . | TRBV29-1
TGTGCCAGCAGCGCCCGAAGGGCGGACAGGGGTTGTGCCAATGAAAAACTGTTTTTT | CASSARRADRGCANEKLFF | TRBJ1-4 | . | . | TRBV21-1
TGCAGCGTTGGGGCCGGGACAGGGGGCGTTTCAGATACGCAGTATTTT | CSVGAGTGGVSDTQYF | TRBJ2-3 | TRBD1 | . | TRBV29-1
TGCGCCAGCAGCCTGTCAGGGGTTGAAGCTTTCTTT | CASSLSGVEAFF | TRBJ1-1 | . | . | TRBV5-1
TGCGCCAGCAGTGAGTCGAATGGTGAAACGGAGCAGTACTTC | CASSESNGETEQYF | TRBJ2-7 | . | . | TRBV10-2
TGTGCCAGCAGTGATCCAACGAGCTGGGCCCAAGAGAACTATGGCTACACCTTC | CASSDPTSWAQENYGYTF | TRBJ1-2 | . | . | TRBV6-1
TGTGCCAGCAGTCAAGCAGGGGCCAATCAGCCCCAGCATTTT | CASSQAGANQPQHF | TRBJ1-5 | . | . | TRBV28
TGTGCCACCAGCTCCCGGGCCGCACCCTACGAGCAGTACTTC | CATSSRAAPYEQYF | TRBJ2-7 | . | . | TRBV15
TGTGCCAGCTCACGGGAAGGGGGACGCAGTTCTCAGGATGCTGAAGCTTTCTTT | CASSREGGRSSQDAEAFF | TRBJ1-1 | . | few | TRBV18
TGTGCCAGCAGCCCCACAGGGGGCAGCTCCTACGAGCAGTACTTC | CASSPTGGSSYEQYF | TRBJ2-7 | TRBD1 | once | TRBV11-1
TGTGCCAGTCAACGCGAGAGGAGTGGGCGCGTGGGGACAGATAATGAAAAACTGTTTTTT | CASQRERSGRVGTDNEKLFF | TRBJ1-4 | TRBD1 | . | TRBV19
TGTGCCAGCAGACTGGGCGGGAGTTACGAGCAGTACTTC | CASRLGGSYEQYF | TRBJ2-7 | TRBD2 | . | TRBV11-2
TGTGCCAGCAGTTATACGGCAGGGGTAGGCTATGGCTACACCTTC | CASSYTAGVGYGYTF | TRBJ1-2 | . | . | TRBV6-6
TGTGCCAGCAGCTCCGGGGGACACCTACGAGAGCAGTACTTC | CASSSGGHLREQYF | TRBJ2-7 | . | . | TRBV13
TGTGCCAGCAGACTTATACAGGGAGGTCAGCCCCAGCATTTT | CASRLIQGGQPQHF | TRBJ1-5 | . | . | TRBV28
TGTGCCAGCAGTTACTCGACGCAGGGTGGCGGGGAGCTGTTTTTT | CASSYSTQGGGELFF | TRBJ2-2 | . | . | TRBV6-5
TGTGCCAGCAGCCACGGGACAGGGACCCACTATGGCTACACCTTC | CASSHGTGTHYGYTF | TRBJ1-2 | TRBD1 | . | TRBV14
TGCGCCAGCAGCTCGACAGGGGTGATTTACGAGCAGTACTTC | CASSSTGVIYEQYF | TRBJ2-7 | TRBD1 | . | TRBV5-1
TGCAGCGTTGTCCCCTCCGAGTTCTTC | CSVVPSEFF | TRBJ2-1 | . | . | TRBV29-1
TGTGCCAGCAGCGTAGGTCTCAGCCCTGGAAACACCATATATTTT | CASSVGLSPGNTIYF | TRBJ1-3 | . | . | TRBV9
TGTGCCAGTAGTATTGGACAGGGGGCGTCCTACGAGCAGTACTTC | CASSIGQGASYEQYF | TRBJ2-7 | TRBD1 | . | TRBV19
TGTGCCAGCGGACAGGGTGAGGTAGAGACCCAGTACTTC | CASGQGEVETQYF | TRBJ2-5 | TRBD1 | . | TRBV5-6
TGTGCCAGCAGTACAGGGACTGGGTTACTCGAGCAGTACTTC | CASSTGTGLLEQYF | TRBJ2-7 | . | few | TRBV25-1